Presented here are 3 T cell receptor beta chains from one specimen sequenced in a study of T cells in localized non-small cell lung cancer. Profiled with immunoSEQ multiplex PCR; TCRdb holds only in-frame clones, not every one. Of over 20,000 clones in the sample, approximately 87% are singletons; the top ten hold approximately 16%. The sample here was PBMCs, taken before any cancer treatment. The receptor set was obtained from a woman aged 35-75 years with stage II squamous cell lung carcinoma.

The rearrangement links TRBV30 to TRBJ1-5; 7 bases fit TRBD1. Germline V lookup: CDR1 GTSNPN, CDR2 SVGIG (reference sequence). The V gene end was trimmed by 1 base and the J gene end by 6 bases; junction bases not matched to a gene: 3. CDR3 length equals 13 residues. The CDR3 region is CAWSGQGGQPQHF. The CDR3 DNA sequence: TGTGCCTGGAGTGGTCAGGGGGGTCAGCCCCAGCATTTT.

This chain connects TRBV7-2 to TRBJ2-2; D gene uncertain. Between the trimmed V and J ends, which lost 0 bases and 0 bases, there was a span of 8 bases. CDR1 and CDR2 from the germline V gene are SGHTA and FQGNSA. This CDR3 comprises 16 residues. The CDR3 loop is CASSLAGASNTGELFF. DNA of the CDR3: TGTGCCAGCAGCTTAGCTGGCGCGTCGAACACCGGGGAGCTGTTTTTT.

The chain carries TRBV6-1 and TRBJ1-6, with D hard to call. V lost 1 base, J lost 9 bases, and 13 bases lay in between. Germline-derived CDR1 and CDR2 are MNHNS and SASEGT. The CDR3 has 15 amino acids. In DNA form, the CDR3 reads TGTGCCAGCAGTGAAGGGAGGGCTGGTGGTTCACCCCTCCACTTT. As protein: CASSEGRAGGSPLHF.